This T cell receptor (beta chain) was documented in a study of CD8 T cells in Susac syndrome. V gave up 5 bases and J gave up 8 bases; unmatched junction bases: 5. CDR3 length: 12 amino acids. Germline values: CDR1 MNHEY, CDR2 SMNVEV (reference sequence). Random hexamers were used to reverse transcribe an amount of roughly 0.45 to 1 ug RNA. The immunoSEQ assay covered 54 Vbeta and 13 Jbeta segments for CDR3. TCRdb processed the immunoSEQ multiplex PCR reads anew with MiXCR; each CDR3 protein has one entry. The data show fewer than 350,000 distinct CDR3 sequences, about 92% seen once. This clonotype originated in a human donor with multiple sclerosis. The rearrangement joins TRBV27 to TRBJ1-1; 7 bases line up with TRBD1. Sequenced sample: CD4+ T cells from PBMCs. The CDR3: CASSRQGGEAFF. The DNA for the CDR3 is TGTGCCAGCAGTAGACAGGGCGGCGAAGCTTTCTTT.